A selection of T cell receptor beta chains follows, all from one sample in a study of T cell responses to AZD1222 COVID-19 vaccine. Libraries were prepared by immunoSEQ multiplex PCR; TCRdb keeps only in-frame clonotypes and omits some of them. This sample has some 100,000 clones; over 75% occur once, and the top ten carry around 1.3%. This specimen was peripheral blood, taken on day 0 of AZD1222 vaccination. The receptors were gathered from an adult in good health. Both conserved end residues are part of each CDR3. D genes are given only for firm matches. Rows may omit the clone size; those that give it use once, few, many or a size class.

>TRBV5-6|NA|NA|TRBJ1-2
TGTGCCAGCAGCTTGGTTGACGGTGGCTACACCTTC
CASSLVDGGYTF
>TRBV4-2|NA|NA|TRBJ1-2
TGTGCCAGGCCTCGGGAGTTTATAAACTATGGCTACACCTTC
CARPREFINYGYTF
>TRBV5-1|NA|NA|TRBJ1-2
TGCGCCAGCAGCTTACTTTCTAACTATGGCTACACCTTC
CASSLLSNYGYTF
>TRBV2|NA|NA|TRBJ1-2
TGTGCCAGCAGTCAAGACAGTATGCCTGGCTACACCTTC
CASSQDSMPGYTF
>TRBV28|NA|NA|TRBJ1-5
TGTGCCAGCAGCCTTAGACAGCTCAATCAGCCCCAGCATTTT
CASSLRQLNQPQHF
>TRBV5-5|NA|NA|TRBJ1-6
TGTGCCAGCAGCCCCGTCAATTCACCCCTCCACTTT
CASSPVNSPLHF
>TRBV9|NA|NA|TRBJ1-1
TGTGCCAGCAGCACCCAGGTGGGGGTCGCTGAAGCTTTCTTT
CASSTQVGVAEAFF
>TRBV5-1|NA|NA|TRBJ2-2
TGCGCCAGCAGCTTGGCCGGCACCGGGGAGCTGTTTTTT
CASSLAGTGELFF
>TRBV28|NA|NA|TRBJ1-3
TGTGCCAGCAGTGCACAGGGTGTGGGTGACACCATATATTTT
CASSAQGVGDTIYF
>TRBV6-1|NA|NA|TRBJ1-1
TGTGCCAGCAGTGAAAAGAGTCACACTGAAGCTTTCTTT
CASSEKSHTEAFF
>TRBV2|NA|TRBD1|TRBJ1-1
TGTGCCAGCAGTCCTAACAGGGGAGAGACTGAAGCTTTCTTT
CASSPNRGETEAFF
>TRBV12-5|NA|NA|TRBJ1-1
TGTGCTAGTGGTTTGCCCCCAGCGCTTGAAGCTTTCTTT
CASGLPPALEAFF
>TRBV6-4|NA|NA|TRBJ1-2
TGTGCCAGCAGAATAGGGACGGGTTATGGCTACACCTTC
CASRIGTGYGYTF
>TRBV11-3|NA|NA|TRBJ1-1
TGTGCCAGCAGCTTTCGGGGATTGAACACTGAAGCTTTCTTT
CASSFRGLNTEAFF
>TRBV5-1|NA|TRBD1|TRBJ1-2
TGCGCCAGCAGCTTGGGAGTCTCCAGGGGGGTCTATGGCTACACCTTC
CASSLGVSRGVYGYTF
>TRBV6-1|few|TRBD1|TRBJ1-1
TGTGCCAGCAGTGCCGGACAGGGTCTGTCGATGAACACTGAAGCTTTCTTT
CASSAGQGLSMNTEAFF
>TRBV27|few|NA|TRBJ1-3
TGTGCCAGCAGTTTAACCCTTAACTCTGGAAACACCATATATTTT
CASSLTLNSGNTIYF
>TRBV2|NA|NA|TRBJ1-6
TGTGCCAGCAGTGAATCGGCAGACCGCGCTTCACCCCTCCACTTT
CASSESADRASPLHF
>TRBV6-5|NA|NA|TRBJ1-2
TGTGCCAGCAGTTACTCGAAGGGGCGCATCGATGGCTACACCTTC
CASSYSKGRIDGYTF
>TRBV7-9|NA|NA|TRBJ1-6
TGTGCCAGCAGCTGGTCAGGGTATTCACCCCTCCACTTT
CASSWSGYSPLHF
>TRBV16|NA|NA|TRBJ1-3
TGTGCCAGCAGCCAGGGCTCTGGAAACACCATATATTTT
CASSQGSGNTIYF
>TRBV6-5|NA|TRBD1|TRBJ2-7
TGTGCCAGCAGGGACAGGGGGCCTTCCTACGAGCAGTACTTC
CASRDRGPSYEQYF
>TRBV11-3|NA|TRBD1|TRBJ2-5
TGTGCCAGCAGCGCAGGGGGTGGGGAAGAGACCCAGTACTTC
CASSAGGGEETQYF
>TRBV28|NA|TRBD1|TRBJ2-2
TGTGCCAGCAGTCCCACTGGACAGGGAAGACCGGGCGGGGAGCTGTTTTTT
CASSPTGQGRPGGELFF
>TRBV4-2|NA|NA|TRBJ2-2
TGTGCCAGCAGCCAAGATTTTTTCCAGGGCGCAACCGGGGAGCTGTTTTTT
CASSQDFFQGATGELFF
>TRBV25-1|NA|TRBD1|TRBJ1-2
TGTGCCAGCAGTGGGGGGACAGACTATGGCTACACCTTC
CASSGGTDYGYTF
>TRBV19|NA|NA|TRBJ1-1
TGTGCCAGTAGCCGCGGGGGGGACACTGAAGCTTTCTTT
CASSRGGDTEAFF
>TRBV10-1|NA|NA|TRBJ1-1
TGCGCCAGCTCGACAGACCTGAACACTGAAGCTTTCTTT
CASSTDLNTEAFF
>TRBV30|NA|NA|TRBJ1-6
TGTGCCTGGAGTGTCAAAAGAAGTCGAGACATTAGAAGGTCCACGGGTTCACCCCTCCACTTT
CAWSVKRSRDIRRSTGSPLHF
>TRBV15|NA|NA|TRBJ1-4
TGTGCCACCAGCAGAGAGGTGGTATCTAATGAAAAACTGTTTTTT
CATSREVVSNEKLFF
>TRBV18|many|NA|TRBJ1-1
TGTGCCAGCTCACCAAGGGCGAACACTGAAGCTTTCTTT
CASSPRANTEAFF
>TRBV5-5|NA|TRBD2|TRBJ2-3
TGTGCCAGCAGCCCCCGACTAGCGGCTAGCACAGATACGCAGTATTTT
CASSPRLAASTDTQYF
>TRBV3-1/TRBV3-2|NA|TRBD2|TRBJ2-1
TGTGCCAGCAGCACCCTACGGGCGGGGGTCCGCAATGAGCAGTTCTTC
CASSTLRAGVRNEQFF
>TRBV3-1/TRBV3-2|NA|NA|TRBJ1-2
TGTGCCAGCAGCCGTCAGTTCTATGGCTACACCTTC
CASSRQFYGYTF
>TRBV2|few|NA|TRBJ1-2
TGTGCCAGCAGTGGGGACATTTATTCCATCTATGGCTACACCTTC
CASSGDIYSIYGYTF
>TRBV5-1|NA|TRBD1|TRBJ1-2
TGCGCCAGCAGCAATGACAGGGGGTCGGGTGGCTACACCTTC
CASSNDRGSGGYTF
>TRBV12-3/TRBV12-4|NA|NA|TRBJ1-1
TGTGCCAGCGGGGGGCAGATAAACACTGAAGCTTTCTTT
CASGGQINTEAFF
>TRBV6-5|NA|TRBD1|TRBJ2-7
TGTGCCAGCAGTTACGACAGGGCGTCGGAGCAGTACTTC
CASSYDRASEQYF
>TRBV5-1|NA|NA|TRBJ1-1
TGCGCCAGCAGCTTGCAGGGGCTGACTGAAGCTTTCTTT
CASSLQGLTEAFF
>TRBV3-1/TRBV3-2|NA|NA|TRBJ2-2
TGTGCCAGCAGCCCAGGGGGGACCGGGGAGCTGTTTTTT
CASSPGGTGELFF
>TRBV29-1|once|NA|TRBJ1-1
TGCAGCGTTGAATTAAGGGTCGGCACTGAAGCTTTCTTT
CSVELRVGTEAFF
>TRBV7-8|NA|NA|TRBJ1-2
TGTGCCAGCAGCTTAGATTTTAACTATGGCTACACCTTC
CASSLDFNYGYTF
>TRBV27|NA|NA|TRBJ1-5
TGTGCCAGCAGTTTCACCCCAGATTTTAGCAATCAGCCCCAGCATTTT
CASSFTPDFSNQPQHF
>TRBV5-4|NA|NA|TRBJ2-7
TGTGCCAGCAGCCGGGACACCTCCTACGAGCAGTACTTC
CASSRDTSYEQYF
>TRBV2|NA|NA|TRBJ1-4
TGTGCCATCCTACTGCTGTTTAATGAAAAACTGTTTTTT
CAILLLFNEKLFF
>TRBV7-9|NA|TRBD1|TRBJ1-3
TGTGCCGGGGACGGACAGGCCCTATCTGGAAACACCATATATTTT
CAGDGQALSGNTIYF
>TRBV6-1|NA|TRBD1|TRBJ1-2
TGTGCCAGCAGTGAATCTGCGCAGAAGGGGGCTTATGGCTACACCTTC
CASSESAQKGAYGYTF
>TRBV7-9|NA|NA|TRBJ1-2
TGTGCCAGCAGCTCGGGGGCGTACTATGGCTACACCTTC
CASSSGAYYGYTF
>TRBV6-6|once|NA|TRBJ1-1
TGTGCCAGCAGTCTCGACCGGGTGAACACTGAAGCTTTCTTT
CASSLDRVNTEAFF
>TRBV9|NA|NA|TRBJ2-3
TGTGCCAGCAGCGTAAGTACTAGGACAGATACGCAGTATTTT
CASSVSTRTDTQYF
>TRBV28|NA|TRBD1|TRBJ1-1
TGTGCCAGCAGTGTGGACAGGGGGCTGGGGAACACTGAAGCTTTCTTT
CASSVDRGLGNTEAFF
>TRBV2|NA|NA|TRBJ1-1
TGTGCCAGCATTTACGACATCACGAACACTGAAGCTTTCTTT
CASIYDITNTEAFF
>TRBV21-1|once|NA|TRBJ2-7
TGTGCCAGTCGAACCTCTCCGGGACAGCTAACCTACGAGCAGTACTTC
CASRTSPGQLTYEQYF
>TRBV24-1|NA|TRBD1|TRBJ1-1
TGTGCCACCAGTGCCCCGGGACAGGGAGAAGCTTTCTTT
CATSAPGQGEAFF
>TRBV5-1|once|TRBD1|TRBJ2-1
TGCGCCAGCAGCCTTTCGGACAGGGACGACAATGAGCAGTTCTTC
CASSLSDRDDNEQFF
>TRBV9|NA|TRBD1|TRBJ2-1
TGTGCCAGCAGCGTAGCGCGACAGGGAGAGGGTGAGCAGTTCTTC
CASSVARQGEGEQFF
>TRBV7-2|once|TRBD2|TRBJ2-3
TGTGCCAGCAGCTTAGCGACTAGCGCTCTCACAGATACGCAGTATTTT
CASSLATSALTDTQYF
>TRBV11-3|NA|TRBD2|TRBJ2-5
TGTGCCAGCAGCTTAGGCCCCGGACTAGCGGGGGGGCCACGGGAGACCCAGTACTTC
CASSLGPGLAGGPRETQYF
>TRBV12-1|NA|NA|TRBJ2-1
TGTGCCAGCAGCGTATCCGGGACAGGCTACAATGAGCAGTTCTTC
CASSVSGTGYNEQFF